Listed below are T cell receptor beta chains from one sample, sequenced in a study of shared clonotypes between healthy human individuals. The table came from immunoSEQ multiplex PCR; TCRdb's copy has only in-frame clones and leaves some out. The sample has just over 2,000,000 clones, 85% to 95% seen once. Specimen: naive CD4+ T cells sorted from blood. The source of these receptors is a man between 18 and 29 years old in good health. The CDR3 runs from the conserved cysteine through the conserved F or W. D genes are given only for firm matches. Clone size is shown for a subset of rows, as once, few, many or a class of expanded clone.

TRBJ1-6 | TRBV5-6 | 17 | TRBD1 | NA | CASSFGQVAPYNSPLHF | TGTGCCAGCAGCTTTGGACAGGTCGCACCCTATAATTCACCCCTCCACTTT
TRBJ2-5 | TRBV6-6 | 14 | NA | NA | CASSYSTQDETQYF | TGTGCCAGCAGTTACTCGACTCAAGACGAGACCCAGTACTTC
TRBJ1-2 | TRBV2 | 13 | NA | NA | CASNRRELDGYTF | TGTGCCAGCAACCGCAGGGAGCTTGATGGCTACACCTTC
TRBJ2-7 | TRBV11-2 | 15 | TRBD1 | NA | CASSLARTGTYEQYF | TGTGCCAGCAGCTTAGCTCGGACAGGGACCTACGAGCAGTACTTC
TRBJ2-7 | TRBV30 | 12 | TRBD2 | NA | CAGSGGSYEQYF | TGTGCCGGCAGCGGGGGGAGCTACGAGCAGTACTTC
TRBJ1-2 | TRBV15 | 13 | NA | NA | CATSPDSNYGYTF | TGTGCCACCAGCCCGGATTCTAACTATGGCTACACCTTC
TRBJ1-4 | TRBV6-6 | 13 | NA | NA | CASRRTRNEKLFF | TGTGCCAGCAGGCGGACCCGTAATGAAAAACTGTTTTTT
TRBJ1-6 | TRBV6-1 | 15 | TRBD1 | NA | CASSGGQGHNSPLHF | TGTGCCAGCAGTGGGGGACAGGGCCACAATTCACCCCTCCACTTT
TRBJ1-6 | TRBV29-1 | 14 | TRBD1 | NA | CSARTGGSNSPLHF | TGCAGCGCACGGACAGGGGGCTCTAATTCACCCCTCCACTTT
TRBJ1-2 | TRBV6-1 | 13 | NA | NA | CASRDGSNYGYTF | TGTGCCAGCAGGGACGGGAGTAACTATGGCTACACCTTC
TRBJ2-3 | TRBV11-2 | 16 | NA | NA | CASSLVAGSHTDTQYF | TGTGCCAGCAGCTTAGTAGCCGGGTCTCACACAGATACGCAGTATTTT
TRBJ2-7 | TRBV11-2 | 14 | TRBD1 | NA | CASSLQGAFYEQYF | TGTGCCAGCAGCTTGCAGGGGGCATTCTACGAGCAGTACTTC
TRBJ2-5 | TRBV10-3 | 11 | NA | NA | CAIGPLETQYF | TGTGCCATCGGGCCGCTAGAAACCCAGTACTTC
TRBJ1-6 | TRBV28 | 17 | NA | NA | CASSSYSRTLTNSPLHF | TGTGCCAGCAGTTCATATAGTAGGACGTTGACTAATTCACCCCTCCACTTT
TRBJ2-3 | TRBV6-1 | 14 | NA | NA | CASIIGGSADTQYF | TGTGCCAGCATTATCGGGGGATCAGCAGATACGCAGTATTTT
TRBJ1-4 | TRBV6-1 | 14 | TRBD1 | NA | CASSRTGTNEKLFF | TGTGCCAGCAGCAGGACAGGAACTAATGAAAAACTGTTTTTT
TRBJ2-1 | TRBV5-1 | 15 | NA | NA | CASSLAWESYNEQFF | TGCGCCAGCAGCTTGGCCTGGGAGTCCTACAATGAGCAGTTCTTC
TRBJ2-1 | TRBV18 | 15 | TRBD2 | NA | CASSSGTGGYNEQFF | TGTGCCAGCTCTTCCGGGACGGGGGGCTACAATGAGCAGTTCTTC
TRBJ2-7 | TRBV7-2 | 15 | NA | NA | CASSAGGGGIYEQYF | TGTGCCAGCAGCGCTGGGGGAGGCGGGATCTACGAGCAGTACTTC
TRBJ2-5 | TRBV5-4 | 14 | TRBD1 | NA | CASSGGQAETTQYF | TGTGCCAGCAGCGGGGGACAGGCAGAAACGACCCAGTACTTC
TRBJ1-3 | TRBV5-6 | 18 | TRBD1 | NA | CASSSGTGGKYSGNTIYF | TGTGCCAGCAGCTCCGGGACAGGGGGGAAATACTCTGGAAACACCATATATTTT
TRBJ2-3 | TRBV7-9 | 16 | TRBD2 | NA | CASSYSGTSRTDTQYF | TGTGCCAGCAGCTACTCCGGGACTAGCAGAACAGATACGCAGTATTTT
TRBJ2-3 | TRBV5-4 | 13 | TRBD2 | NA | CASSTGRERFQYF | TGTGCCAGCAGCACGGGGCGGGAGCGGTTCCAGTATTTT
TRBJ1-1 | TRBV30 | 13 | NA | NA | CAWSASQNTEAFF | TGTGCCTGGAGTGCCAGTCAGAACACTGAAGCTTTCTTT
TRBJ2-3 | TRBV2 | 15 | NA | NA | CASGLPGTSTDTQYF | TGTGCCAGCGGGCTCCCGGGAACTAGCACAGATACGCAGTATTTT
TRBJ2-7 | TRBV30 | 13 | NA | NA | CAWSVYSSGEQYF | TGTGCCTGGAGTGTATATAGCTCCGGGGAGCAGTACTTC
TRBJ1-5 | TRBV28 | 15 | TRBD1 | NA | CATLTRGTGREAQHF | TGTGCCACCCTAACGCGGGGGACAGGGAGAGAGGCCCAGCATTTT
TRBJ1-2 | TRBV28 | 14 | NA | once | CASRRGLINYGYTF | TGTGCCAGCAGGCGGGGGCTAATTAACTATGGCTACACCTTC
TRBJ2-6 | TRBV5-8 | 18 | TRBD1 | NA | CASSLGGTGTSGANVLTF | TGTGCCAGCAGCTTGGGTGGGACAGGGACGTCTGGGGCCAACGTCCTGACTTTC
TRBJ2-1 | TRBV4-1 | 16 | TRBD2 | NA | CASSQGLAGGYNEQFF | TGCGCCAGCAGCCAAGGACTAGCGGGGGGATACAATGAGCAGTTCTTC
TRBJ2-7 | TRBV13 | 14 | NA | once | CASSSGLNSYEQYF | TGTGCCAGCAGCTCGGGACTTAACTCCTACGAGCAGTACTTC
TRBJ2-3 | TRBV9 | 16 | TRBD2 | NA | CASSDTWLAGADTQYF | TGTGCCAGCAGCGATACCTGGTTAGCGGGGGCAGATACGCAGTATTTT
TRBJ2-7 | TRBV19 | 13 | NA | NA | CASSLRTVYEQYF | TGTGCCAGTAGTCTAAGGACAGTCTACGAGCAGTACTTC